These 20 T cell receptor beta chains share one sample of origin, sequenced in a study of T cell responses to AZD1222 COVID-19 vaccine. The data were produced by immunoSEQ multiplex PCR, yet TCRdb's version contains in-frame clones alone and is incomplete. The data show over 120,000 clones, approximately 89% seen once. Specimen: peripheral blood, collected 28 days after the second AZD1222 dose. The receptors derive from an adult who received the AZD1222 COVID-19 vaccine.

In its sample, this clone was seen a few times. The genes are TRBV29-1 and TRBJ2-7; 11 positions match TRBD2. Per germline, CDR1 SQVTM and CDR2 ANQGSEA. After removal of 6 bases from V and 4 bases from J, the junction contained 5 bases not matched to a gene. This CDR3 contains 13 residues. CDR3 loop: CSVRGLAVYEQYF. The CDR3 DNA sequence: TGCAGCGTCCGGGGACTAGCGGTTTACGAGCAGTACTTC.

The chain joins TRBV6-5 to TRBJ1-5, with D possibly TRBD1 on 6 matching bases. This CDR3 comprises 15 residues. The germline V gene has CDR1 MNHEY and CDR2 SVGAGI. Trimming took 5 bases from V and 3 from J, leaving 14 bases between them. CDR3 loop: CASSPTGPPNQPQHF. The CDR3 region has the DNA TGTGCCAGCAGTCCCACAGGGCCCCCCAATCAGCCCCAGCATTTT.

This clone was recorded a few times. This chain uses TRBV7-9 with TRBJ1-1; a possible D gene is TRBD1 (5 bases). Germline V gene data show CDR1 as SEHNR and CDR2 as FQNEAQ (reference sequence). The CDR3 spans 15 residues. The V gene lost 1 base and the J gene lost 10 bases, with 19 bases spanning the gap. The CDR3 spells CASSLVEGTLGGAFF. DNA for the CDR3: TGTGCCAGCAGCTTAGTGGAAGGTACACTCGGGGGAGCTTTCTTT.

The chain has TRBV16 and TRBJ1-6; D is unclear. The V end lost 6 bases, the J end lost 7 bases, and 16 bases lay between the germline ends. This CDR3 has 15 amino acids. Germline loops: CDR1 KGHSY, CDR2 FQNENV. In DNA form, the CDR3 reads TGTGCCAGCAGTCCCCCGGGCAGGTGGAATTCACCCCTCCACTTT. It encodes CASSPPGRWNSPLHF.

V usage is TRBV10-3 and J usage is TRBJ2-2; TRBD2 aligns across 14 bases. The CDR3 runs 21 residues. Per germline, CDR1 ENHRY and CDR2 SYGVKD. V lost 4 bases and J lost 6; bases outside the gene matches: 19. Here the CDR3 DNA reads TGTGCCATCAGTGCCCGCTCGACTAGCGGGAGGGCTAACCTAAGTCCCGGGGAGCTGTTTTTT. Translating gives CAISARSTSGRANLSPGELFF.

This clone was picked up a small number of times. This chain links TRBV11-3 with TRBJ1-4; D remains ambiguous. The CDR3 is 15 amino acids. Germline V gene data show CDR1 as SGHNT and CDR2 as YENEEA. V was trimmed by 4 bases and J by 0 bases, leaving 9 bases between them. CDR3 sequence reads: CASSSYGATNEKLFF. In DNA form, the CDR3 reads TGTGCCAGCAGCTCCTATGGGGCAACTAATGAAAAACTGTTTTTT. The entire variable domain, with the rest obtained from reference TRBV11-3 and TRBJ1-4, is as follows: EAGVVQSPRYKIIEKKQPVAFWCNPISGHNTLYWYLQNLGQGPELLIRYENEEAVDDSQLPKDRFSAERLKGVDSTLKIQPAELGDSAVYLCASSSYGATNEKLFFGSGTQLSVL.

The chain joins TRBV10-3 to TRBJ2-3; unclear D gene. CDR1 and CDR2 (germline): ENHRY, SYGVKD. With 0 bases removed from V and 4 bases from J, the gap between germline ends came to 11 bases. The CDR3 contains 15 residues. The CDR3: CAISESITRSDTQYF. The CDR3 bases are TGTGCCATCAGTGAGTCGATCACACGGTCAGATACGCAGTATTTT.

This chain links TRBV15 with TRBJ1-5, with D possibly being TRBD1 (6 bases). This CDR3 region has 15 residues. Germline loops: CDR1 LNHNV, CDR2 YYDKDF (reference sequence). V dropped 1 base and J dropped 5 bases, with 12 bases sitting between them. This CDR3 is CATSRVGGTDQPQHF. The CDR3, as DNA: TGTGCCACCAGCAGAGTTGGGGGCACGGATCAGCCCCAGCATTTT.

V usage is TRBV28 and J usage is TRBJ2-7; TRBD2 might be the D (6 bases). V shed 7 bases and J shed 3 bases, with 25 bases lying between them. The CDR3 consists of 17 residues. Germline values: CDR1 MDHEN, CDR2 SYDVKM. CDR3 bases: TGTGCCAGCACCCCACCTATGGGACCGACGGACTACTACGAGCAGTACTTC. Residues: CASTPPMGPTDYYEQYF.

This chain links TRBV18 with TRBJ1-4; D call uncertain. Germline V gene data show CDR1 as KGHSH and CDR2 as LQKENI. The CDR3 is 15 residues long. The V and J ends lost 0 bases and 3 bases respectively, with 8 bases between them. The DNA for the CDR3 is TGTGCCAGCTCACCACCGCCAAATTCTAATGAAAAACTGTTTTTT. Translation: CASSPPPNSNEKLFF.

V usage is TRBV7-2 and J usage is TRBJ2-3; maybe TRBD2 (5 bases). The V and J ends lost 5 bases and 4 bases respectively, with 16 bases between them. Germline CDR1 and CDR2: SGHTA and FQGNSA. CDR3 length: 15 residues. The CDR3 DNA sequence: TGTGCCAGCAGCCTGCTAGGAGGTTGGGCAGATACGCAGTATTTT. Translation: CASSLLGGWADTQYF.

This clone was found a few times. The chain recombines TRBV7-2 with TRBJ1-4; D is perhaps TRBD1 (5 bases). Germline V gene lookup returns CDR1 SGHTA and CDR2 FQGNSA. This CDR3 is 16 amino acids long. The ends were cut back, 4 bases at V and 5 bases at J, with 17 bases in the middle. The CDR3 protein is CASSSSRDSKNEKLFF. CDR3 DNA: TGTGCCAGCAGCTCTAGCCGGGACTCCAAAAATGAAAAACTGTTTTTT. Drawing the rest from reference TRBV7-2 and TRBJ1-4, the complete variable domain is GAGVSQSPSNKVTEKGKDVELRCDPISGHTALYWYRQSLGQGLEFLIYFQGNSAPDKSGLPSDRFSAERTGGSVSTLTIQRTQQEDSAVYLCASSSSRDSKNEKLFFGSGTQLSVL.

The chain couples TRBV7-2 to TRBJ2-7; 9 nucleotides match TRBD2. Trimming took 6 bases from V and 5 from J; bases not matched to a gene: 11. Per the germline V gene, CDR1 is SGHTA and CDR2 is FQGNSA. The CDR3 is 15 residues long. The CDR3 here is CASSPGREGSDEQYF. The CDR3 coding sequence is TGTGCCAGCAGTCCAGGGCGGGAGGGTTCCGACGAGCAGTACTTC.

The genes are TRBV5-6 and TRBJ2-7; D possibly corresponds to TRBD1 (5 bases). Trimming removed 7 bases at V and 7 bases at J, with 15 bases between. The germline V gene has CDR1 SGHDT and CDR2 YYEEEE. The CDR3 sequence is 12 residues long. This chain's CDR3 is CASYIYGAEQYF. The CDR3 region has the DNA TGTGCCAGCTACATTTATGGGGCGGAGCAGTACTTC.

The chain joins TRBV5-1 to TRBJ1-1; 9 positions match TRBD1. The CDR3 totals 16 residues. V dropped 4 bases and J dropped 3; count of bases not matched to a gene: 10. Germline lookup yields CDR1 SGHRS and CDR2 YFSETQ. The CDR3: CASSQTPGQGDTEAFF. CDR3 bases: TGCGCCAGCAGCCAAACCCCGGGACAGGGAGACACTGAAGCTTTCTTT.

The rearrangement links TRBV20-1 to TRBJ2-1; 15 bases match TRBD2. Trimming removed 3 bases from V and 7 bases from J; junction bases left unmatched: 16. Germline CDR1 is DFQATT and CDR2 is SNEGSKA (reference sequence). The CDR3 covers 19 residues. The CDR3 DNA follows: TGCAGTGCTAGTCACGGGACTAGCGGGAGGTGGGTTTTGCGGAATGAGCAGTTCTTC. It encodes CSASHGTSGRWVLRNEQFF.

This chain links TRBV5-1 with TRBJ1-4; tentative D call: TRBD1 (6 bases). The length of the CDR3 is 14 residues. Trimming took off 4 bases at V and 7 bases at J, with 14 bases between the two ends. Germline V lookup: CDR1 SGHRS, CDR2 YFSETQ. The CDR3 loop reads CASSPGHRAEKLFF. The CDR3, as DNA: TGCGCCAGCAGCCCGGGACACAGGGCTGAAAAACTGTTTTTT.

V is TRBV27 and J is TRBJ2-5; D not certain. The CDR3 is 14 amino acids. V dropped 0 bases and J dropped 3 bases, with 8 bases sitting between them. CDR1 MNHEY and CDR2 SMNVEV come from the germline V gene (reference sequence). The chain's CDR3 is CASSLSPGEETQYF. Written as DNA, the CDR3 is TGTGCCAGCAGTTTATCCCCAGGTGAAGAGACCCAGTACTTC.

This chain links TRBV6-5 with TRBJ1-4; no definite D call. The V gene's germline CDR1 is MNHEY and CDR2 SVGAGI. CDR3 length: 13 amino acids. V was pared by 0 bases and J by 15 bases, with 14 bases between. The CDR3: CASSYSSGGELFF. For the CDR3, the DNA is TGTGCCAGCAGTTACTCGTCGGGCGGGGAATTGTTTTTT.

The V gene is TRBV7-9, the J gene TRBJ2-7, with 7 bases matching TRBD1. V gave up 5 bases and J gave up 1 base; unmatched junction bases: 8. This CDR3 contains 15 residues. Looked up from germline, CDR1 is SEHNR and CDR2 is FQNEAQ (reference sequence). The CDR3 DNA is TGTGCCAGCAGCACACGACAGGGCTCGTCCTACGAGCAGTACTTC. This translates into CASSTRQGSSYEQYF.